Described below is a single T cell receptor (beta chain) sequence and its context. Antigen: not known. The data are from a study of T cell responses to AZD1222 COVID-19 vaccine. General observations from the study: Only six individuals given AZD1222 were seropositive at baseline.

This CDR3 spans 13 amino acids. The germline gives CDR1 SGHTA, CDR2 FQGTGA. The V end was cut by 0 bases, the J end by 0 bases, with 2 bases between. The data were produced by immunoSEQ multiplex PCR, yet TCRdb's version contains in-frame clones alone and is incomplete. The table lists some 100,000 clones, roughly nine tenths of them singletons. The specimen comprised peripheral blood, sampled 28 days after the second AZD1222 dose. The chain couples TRBV7-3 to TRBJ1-1, with unresolved D. This sequence was found in an adult who received the AZD1222 COVID-19 vaccine. For the CDR3, the DNA is TGTGCCAGCAGCTTAACCCTGAACACTGAAGCTTTCTTT. It translates to CASSLTLNTEAFF.